This TCR beta chain was documented in a study of blood T cell repertoires in COVID-19. In the authors' workflow: Reference gene primer amplification yielded estimated nucleated cell counts. The assay was immunoSEQ multiplex PCR, and TCRdb's table has in-frame clones only and misses some. V, J and clone size reflect that table, while D and trimming were determined from the DNA. The repertoire holds approximately 90,000 clones, with 78% as singletons. Seattle participants joined during active infection and were tracked over time. CDR1 is MDHEN, CDR2 SYDVKM, per germline. The ends were cut back, 4 bases at V and 7 bases at J, with 14 bases in the middle. The CDR3 is made up of 13 amino acids.

Sequenced material: peripheral blood. The J gene is TRBJ2-7, the V gene TRBV28, with D hard to call. The receptor was derived from a man between 65 and 85 years old with COVID-19, enrolled during active disease. The CDR3 DNA follows: TGTGCCAGCAGTTCCCCAGCCCTCGGGGAGCAGTACTTC. Translating gives CASSSPALGEQYF.